A single sample gave rise to the 26 T cell receptor beta chains below, sequenced in a study of blood T cell repertoires in COVID-19. Clones were sequenced by immunoSEQ multiplex PCR, and TCRdb holds only the in-frame ones, with some missing. The table records under 80,000 clones, more than 85% of them present only once. Sequencing used peripheral blood. These receptors were collected from a man between 65 and 79 years old with acute or convalescent COVID-19.

This clone was seen only a few times. The chain combines TRBV9 with TRBJ2-7, with TRBD2 matching 16 bases. The CDR3 sequence is 16 residues long. Trimming cost V 3 bases and J 7 bases; bases outside gene matches: 7. Germline-derived CDR1 and CDR2 are SGDLS and YYNGEE. The CDR3 protein is CASSAGTSGRAREQYF. DNA of the CDR3: TGTGCCAGCAGCGCTGGGACTAGCGGGAGGGCACGGGAGCAGTACTTC.

The chain uses TRBV19 and TRBJ2-7; maybe TRBD1 (6 bases). Germline CDR1 reads LNHDA; CDR2 reads SQIVND (reference sequence). This CDR3 contains 15 residues. V lost 3 bases and J lost 8, with 20 bases in between. The CDR3 region has the DNA TGTGCCAGTAGTATGGTTTTGGGCCAGGGGCTCAAGCAGTACTTC. This translates into CASSMVLGQGLKQYF. Looking up the rest from reference TRBV19 and TRBJ2-7 gives the full variable domain: DGGITQSPKYLFRKEGQNVTLSCEQNLNHDAMYWYRQDPGQGLRLIYYSQIVNDFQKGDIAEGYSVSREKKESFPLTVTSAQKNPTAFYLCASSMVLGQGLKQYFGPGTRLTVT.

The chain joins TRBV19 to TRBJ2-2; D ambiguous. Trimming stripped 6 bases from V and 5 bases from J, with 10 bases between. The CDR3 length is 13 residues. The germline V gene encodes CDR1 LNHDA and CDR2 SQIVND (reference sequence). In nucleotides, the CDR3 is TGTGCCAGTAGCAGCCTGCGGACCGGGGAGCTGTTTTTT. It is translated as CASSSLRTGELFF.

The CDR3 DNA is TGTGCCAGCACCCCCTCCGGGACAGGGGGGAAAGGGGGCTACACCTTC. Protein product: CASTPSGTGGKGGYTF. The chain links TRBV27 to TRBJ1-2; the match to TRBD1 covers 11 bases. Germline CDR1 and CDR2: MNHEY and SMNVEV (reference sequence). The CDR3 is 16 residues long. Losses at the gene ends were 7 bases for V and 8 bases for J; bases not matched to a gene: 15.

V and J are TRBV6-2 or TRBV6-3 and TRBJ2-6; the match to TRBD2 covers 7 bases. In germline, CDR1 is MNHEY, CDR2 SVGEGT. The CDR3 extends over 18 amino acids. After removal of 5 bases from V and 1 base from J, the junction contained 11 bases not matched to a gene. The CDR3 here is CASSRPPGGGSGANVLTF. The CDR3 DNA sequence: TGTGCCAGCAGTCGCCCACCGGGGGGAGGGTCTGGGGCCAACGTCCTGACTTTC.

The chain carries TRBV29-1 and TRBJ2-1, with 7 nucleotides matching TRBD1. Per germline, CDR1 SQVTM and CDR2 ANQGSEA. The trim removed 1 base at V and 7 bases at J, leaving 4 bases unmatched. The CDR3 is 13 residues long. For the CDR3, the DNA is TGCAGCGTTGAAGCTTCCAGGGGGAATGAGCAGTTCTTC. It specifies CSVEASRGNEQFF.

The V and J genes are TRBV3-1 (or the pseudogene TRBV3-2) and TRBJ2-7; 8 bases are a match to TRBD2. CDR1 is LGHDT and CDR2 is YNNKEL in the germline V gene (reference sequence). J gave up 2 bases and V 1 base, and 7 bases lay outside the gene matches. This CDR3 has 16 residues. This CDR3 is CASSQAPAGVTYEQYF. The CDR3 bases are TGTGCCAGCAGCCAAGCTCCAGCGGGAGTAACCTACGAGCAGTACTTC.

The chain combines TRBV15 with TRBJ1-2; D may be TRBD1 (5 bases). The V end lost 7 bases, the J end lost 7 bases, and 10 bases lay between the germline ends. CDR1 LNHNV and CDR2 YYDKDF come from the germline V gene (reference sequence). CDR3 length: 11 amino acids. Here the CDR3 reads CATNPRVGYTF. Here the CDR3 DNA reads TGTGCCACCAACCCCAGGGTTGGCTACACCTTC.

The V gene is TRBV27, the J gene TRBJ1-6; D may be TRBD1 (6 bases). Germline assignment: CDR1 MNHEY and CDR2 SMNVEV (reference sequence). V was clipped by 0 bases and J by 0 bases, with 12 bases between them. The CDR3 is 18 amino acids. This CDR3 is CASSLSGAQSSYNSPLHF. For the CDR3, the DNA is TGTGCCAGCAGTTTATCGGGGGCCCAAAGCTCCTATAATTCACCCCTCCACTTT.

The chain recombines TRBV6-5 with TRBJ2-7, with no clear D. CDR1 MNHEY and CDR2 SVGAGI come from the germline V gene. This CDR3 has 10 residues. The germline V and J ends were trimmed by 10 bases and 4 bases, with 8 bases remaining between them. CDR3 loop: CATSEYEQYF. The DNA for the CDR3 is TGTGCCACTTCCGAGTACGAGCAGTACTTC.

The chain joins TRBV19 to TRBJ1-1, with unresolved D. The germline CDR1 and CDR2 sequences are LNHDA and SQIVND (reference sequence). The CDR3 runs to 13 residues. V shed 5 bases and J shed 4 bases, with 11 bases lying between them. The CDR3 here is CASSAGAVTEAFF. The DNA of the CDR3 is TGTGCCAGTAGTGCGGGCGCAGTCACTGAAGCTTTCTTT.

This rearrangement joins TRBV29-1 to TRBJ2-1, with TRBD2 matching over 10 bases. Germline CDR1 is SQVTM and CDR2 is ANQGSEA. V lost 1 base to trimming and J lost 4 bases; unmatched junction nucleotides: 7. The CDR3 contains 16 residues. In nucleotides, the CDR3 is TGCAGCGTTGAAGGCAGTTGGGGACTAGCGTACAATGAGCAGTTCTTC. Its translation is CSVEGSWGLAYNEQFF.

J is TRBJ2-5 and V is TRBV5-1; D might be TRBD1 (5 bases). The CDR3 runs 13 residues. V lost 2 bases and J lost 5, with 10 bases in between. Germline V gene data show CDR1 as SGHRS and CDR2 as YFSETQ. DNA of the CDR3: TGCGCCAGCAGCTTTAAGGGGTCGGAGACCCAGTACTTC. As protein: CASSFKGSETQYF.

The V gene is TRBV12-3 or TRBV12-4, the J gene TRBJ2-4, with D possibly matching TRBD1 (5 bases). Trimming stripped 5 bases from V and 10 bases from J, with 12 bases between. The CDR3 length is 12 residues. The CDR3 nucleotides are TGTGCCAGCAGTACCGGGCCAGGGATTCAGTACTTC. The encoded protein is CASSTGPGIQYF.

This chain connects TRBV6-5 to TRBJ2-7; D is undetermined. The CDR3 totals 13 residues. V lost 5 bases and J lost 3, with 11 bases in between. Germline V gene sequence: CDR1 MNHEY, CDR2 SVGAGI. The CDR3 loop reads CASSPNGYYEQYF. As DNA, the CDR3 is TGTGCCAGCAGTCCCAACGGGTACTACGAGCAGTACTTC.

The rearrangement joins TRBV6-5 to TRBJ2-5; unclear D gene. The CDR3 has 14 residues. Germline CDR1 reads MNHEY; CDR2 reads SVGAGI. V lost 4 bases and J lost 2, with 11 bases in between. CDR3 nucleotide sequence: TGTGCCAGCAGTTCCTGGCATCGTCAAGAGACCCAGTACTTC. It codes for CASSSWHRQETQYF.

The chain has TRBV6-5 and TRBJ1-1; D remains unclear. V lost 0 bases, J lost 5 bases, and 10 bases lay in between. Germline CDR1 and CDR2: MNHEY and SVGAGI. CDR3 size: 14 residues. The CDR3 DNA reads TGTGCCAGCAGTTACTCCCCAGGATGGACTGAAGCTTTCTTT. The encoded protein is CASSYSPGWTEAFF.

A remark on this clone: The same CDR3 is also encoded by other DNA sequences in this sample. This rearrangement joins TRBV24-1 to TRBJ2-5; possible D gene TRBD2, 6 bases. CDR1 is KGHDR and CDR2 is SFDVKD in the germline V gene. Trimming shortened V by 2 bases and J by 5 bases, and 14 bases separated the two germline ends. The CDR3 has 15 residues. The CDR3 reads CATSDSRGAGETQYF. Written as DNA, the CDR3 is TGTGCCACCAGTGATTCCCGAGGGGCGGGGGAGACCCAGTACTTC.

In this sample, this clone turned up a few times. V usage is TRBV14 and J usage is TRBJ1-6; a weak D match, TRBD1 (6 bases). V shed 0 bases and J shed 5 bases, with 11 bases lying between them. The CDR3 runs 16 residues. Germline-derived CDR1 and CDR2 are SGHDN and FVKESK. DNA of the CDR3: TGTGCCAGCAGCCAAGAACCCAGGGGAAATAATTCACCCCTCCACTTT. This gives the protein CASSQEPRGNNSPLHF.

This clone was detected only a few times. V is TRBV5-4 and J is TRBJ2-3, with 7 bases identical to TRBD2. The germline gives CDR1 SGHNT, CDR2 YYREEE (reference sequence). The CDR3 loop spans 15 amino acids. The V gene end was trimmed by 2 bases and the J gene end by 2 bases; junction bases not matched to a gene: 5. The CDR3 loop is CASSLAGLSTDTQYF. For the CDR3, the DNA is TGTGCCAGCAGCTTAGCGGGACTTTCCACAGATACGCAGTATTTT.

This clone is a singleton in its sample. The chain carries TRBV7-8 and TRBJ1-1, with D unclear. Germline lookup yields CDR1 SGHVS and CDR2 FQNEAQ. CDR3 size: 14 residues. The ends were cut back, 1 base at V and 2 bases at J, with 8 bases in the middle. The CDR3 DNA sequence: TGTGCCAGCAGCTTAGGATCCAGTAACACTGAAGCTTTCTTT. Protein product: CASSLGSSNTEAFF. Together with reference TRBV7-8 and TRBJ1-1, the CDR3 gives the full variable domain: GAGVSQSPRYKVAKRGQDVALRCDPISGHVSLFWYQQALGQGPEFLTYFQNEAQLDKSGLPSDRFFAERPEGSVSTLKIQRTQQEDSAVYLCASSLGSSNTEAFFGQGTRLTVV.

J is TRBJ2-3 and V is TRBV5-1; 12 nucleotides line up with TRBD2. J lost 3 bases, V lost 5 bases, and 4 bases had no gene match. The CDR3 consists of 15 residues. The germline gives CDR1 SGHRS, CDR2 YFSETQ. CDR3 DNA sequence: TGCGCCAGCAGTGGACTAGCGGGGACGACAGATACGCAGTATTTT. This codes for CASSGLAGTTDTQYF. Together with reference TRBV5-1 and TRBJ2-3, the CDR3 gives the full variable domain: KAGVTQTPRYLIKTRGQQVTLSCSPISGHRSVSWYQQTPGQGLQFLFEYFSETQRNKGNFPGRFSGRQFSNSRSEMNVSTLELGDSALYLCASSGLAGTTDTQYFGPGTRLTVL.

This chain joins TRBV29-1 and TRBJ2-1, with 7 nucleotides matching TRBD1. Trimming at V came to 6 bases and at J to 10 bases, leaving 18 bases not matched to a gene. The germline CDR1 and CDR2 sequences are SQVTM and ANQGSEA. The length of the CDR3 is 15 residues. CDR3 DNA: TGCAGCGTAATGGGGAGAACAGGGGTTGGACGCGAGCAGTTCTTC. Protein: CSVMGRTGVGREQFF.

The DNA for the CDR3 is TGTGCCAGCAGTTCGACAGGGCTAAATACACCCCTCCACTTT. This sequence encodes CASSSTGLNTPLHF. The chain recombines TRBV28 with TRBJ1-6; 7 bases agree with TRBD1. Trimming removed 4 bases from V and 11 bases from J; junction bases left unmatched: 8. The CDR3 covers 14 residues. Germline V gene sequence: CDR1 MDHEN, CDR2 SYDVKM.

V and J are TRBV19 and TRBJ2-2; 9 positions match TRBD1. V was clipped by 3 bases and J by 5 bases; unmatched bases: 4. Germline V gene sequence: CDR1 LNHDA, CDR2 SQIVND (reference sequence). The CDR3 consists of 15 residues. The CDR3 nucleotides read TGTGCCAGTAGTATTACAGGGGGCTGGACCGGGGAGCTGTTTTTT. Translation: CASSITGGWTGELFF.

The chain has TRBV5-1 and TRBJ1-4; 9 bases match TRBD1. The CDR3 runs 14 residues. Trimming at V came to 2 bases and at J to 5 bases, leaving 1 base not matched to a gene. Germline loops: CDR1 SGHRS, CDR2 YFSETQ. CDR3 nucleotide sequence: TGCGCCAGCAGCTTTGGACAGGGGAATGAAAAACTGTTTTTT. It specifies CASSFGQGNEKLFF.